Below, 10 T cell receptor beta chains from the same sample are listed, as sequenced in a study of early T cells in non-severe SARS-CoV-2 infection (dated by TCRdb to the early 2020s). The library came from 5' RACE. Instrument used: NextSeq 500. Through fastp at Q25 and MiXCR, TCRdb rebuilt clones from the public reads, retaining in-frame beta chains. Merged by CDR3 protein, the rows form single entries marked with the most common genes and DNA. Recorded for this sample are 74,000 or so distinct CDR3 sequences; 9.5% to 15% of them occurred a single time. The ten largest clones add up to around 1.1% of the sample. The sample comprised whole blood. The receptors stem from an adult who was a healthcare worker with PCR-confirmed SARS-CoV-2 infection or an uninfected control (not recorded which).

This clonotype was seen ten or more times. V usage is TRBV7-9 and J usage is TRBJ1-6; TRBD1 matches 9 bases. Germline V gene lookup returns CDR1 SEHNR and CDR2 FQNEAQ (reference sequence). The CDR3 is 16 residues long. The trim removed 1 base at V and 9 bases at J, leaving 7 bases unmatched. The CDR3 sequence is CASSLGTGESGSPLHF. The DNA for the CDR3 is TGTGCCAGCAGCTTAGGGACAGGGGAGTCGGGTTCACCCCTCCACTTT.

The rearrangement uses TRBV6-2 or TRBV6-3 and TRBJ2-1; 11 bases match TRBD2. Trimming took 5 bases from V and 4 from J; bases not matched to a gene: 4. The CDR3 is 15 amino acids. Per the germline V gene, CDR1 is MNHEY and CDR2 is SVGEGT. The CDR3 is CASSASGGPYNEQFF. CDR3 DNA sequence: TGTGCCAGCAGTGCTAGCGGGGGGCCTTACAATGAGCAGTTCTTC.

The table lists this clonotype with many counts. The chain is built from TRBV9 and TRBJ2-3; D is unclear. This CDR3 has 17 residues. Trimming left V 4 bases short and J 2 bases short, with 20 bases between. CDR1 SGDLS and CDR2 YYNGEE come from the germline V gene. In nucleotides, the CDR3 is TGTGCCAGCAGCTCACACGCGACAAGGGAATACACAGATACGCAGTATTTT. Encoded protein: CASSSHATREYTDTQYF.

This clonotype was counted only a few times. The CDR3 sequence is CSARGGQETQYF. The CDR3 DNA sequence: TGCAGTGCTAGGGGGGGGCAAGAGACCCAGTACTTC. V gene TRBV20-1 combines with J gene TRBJ2-5; 7 bases agree with TRBD2. V lost 3 bases to trimming and J lost 2 bases; unmatched junction nucleotides: 0. Germline V gene sequence: CDR1 DFQATT, CDR2 SNEGSKA (reference sequence). The CDR3 is 12 residues long.

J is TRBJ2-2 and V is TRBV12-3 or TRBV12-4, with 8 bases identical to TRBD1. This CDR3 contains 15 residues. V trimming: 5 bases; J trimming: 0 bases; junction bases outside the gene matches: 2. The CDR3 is CASSGQGSNTGELFF. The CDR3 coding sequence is TGTGCCAGCAGTGGACAGGGATCGAACACCGGGGAGCTGTTTTTT.

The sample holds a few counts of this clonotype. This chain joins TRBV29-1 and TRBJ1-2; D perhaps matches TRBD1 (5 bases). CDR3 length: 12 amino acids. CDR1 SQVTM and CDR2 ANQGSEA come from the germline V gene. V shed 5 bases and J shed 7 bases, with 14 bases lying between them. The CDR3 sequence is CSVKAGQGGYTF. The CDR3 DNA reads TGCAGCGTTAAGGCAGGGCAGGGTGGCTACACCTTC.

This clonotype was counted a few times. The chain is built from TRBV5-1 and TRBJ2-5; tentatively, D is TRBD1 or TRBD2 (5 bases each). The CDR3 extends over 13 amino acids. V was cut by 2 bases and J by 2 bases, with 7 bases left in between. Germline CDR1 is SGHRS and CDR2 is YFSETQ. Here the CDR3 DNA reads TGCGCCAGCAGCTTTGGGGGACAAGAGACCCAGTACTTC. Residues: CASSFGGQETQYF.

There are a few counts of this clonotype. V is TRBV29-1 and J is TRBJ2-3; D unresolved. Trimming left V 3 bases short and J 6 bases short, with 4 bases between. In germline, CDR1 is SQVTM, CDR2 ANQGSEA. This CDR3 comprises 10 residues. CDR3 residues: CSVDSDTQYF. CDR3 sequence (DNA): TGCAGCGTTGATTCGGATACGCAGTATTTT.

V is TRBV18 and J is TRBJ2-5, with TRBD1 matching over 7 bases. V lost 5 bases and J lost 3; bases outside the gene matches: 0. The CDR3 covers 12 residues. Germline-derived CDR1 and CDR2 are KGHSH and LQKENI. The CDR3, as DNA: TGTGCCAGCTCAGACAGGGAAGAGACCCAGTACTTC. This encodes CASSDREETQYF.

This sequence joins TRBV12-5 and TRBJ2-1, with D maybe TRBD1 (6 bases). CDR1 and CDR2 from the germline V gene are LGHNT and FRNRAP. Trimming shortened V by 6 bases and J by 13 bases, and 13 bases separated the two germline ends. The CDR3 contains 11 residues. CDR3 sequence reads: CASGGAGAQFF. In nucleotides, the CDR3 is TGTGCTAGTGGAGGCGCAGGGGCTCAGTTCTTC.